This T cell receptor beta chain derives from a study of cytomegalovirus exposure and HLA in healthy donors. Amplification used 60 Vbeta primers and 13 Jbeta primers. The table came from immunoSEQ multiplex PCR; TCRdb's copy has only in-frame clones and leaves some out. The table includes under 150,000 clones, roughly 79% detected once. V lost 0 bases and J 5 bases, leaving 13 bases between the germline ends. The V gene's germline CDR1 is MNHEY and CDR2 SVGAGI. This CDR3 contains 15 residues. The rearrangement links TRBV6-5 to TRBJ1-1, with D tentatively TRBD1 (5 bases). The origin of this receptor is a male donor in good health and CMV-seronegative. Sequences were obtained from PBMCs. The CDR3 protein is CASSYSEGPTTEAFF. The CDR3 DNA follows: TGTGCCAGCAGTTACTCGGAGGGACCAACAACTGAAGCTTTCTTT.